This TCR beta chain is drawn from a study of T cell changes during pregnancy in multiple sclerosis. The V and J ends lost 0 bases and 5 bases respectively, with 14 bases between them. This CDR3 spans 15 amino acids. Germline CDR1 and CDR2: SGHRS and YFSETQ. The table came from immunoSEQ multiplex PCR; TCRdb's copy has only in-frame clones and leaves some out. Altogether over 45,000 clones are present, approximately 85% being singletons, with the ten largest covering roughly 1.2%. The clonotype was recovered from a female donor with multiple sclerosis, enrolled in a pregnancy study. The source material was CD4+ T cells from peripheral blood mononuclear cells, sampled in the second trimester of pregnancy. The chain is built from TRBV5-1 and TRBJ2-5; possibly TRBD1 for D (6 bases). In DNA form, the CDR3 reads TGCGCCAGCAGCTTGGCCGCCAGGGGTGGGGAGACCCAGTACTTC. It specifies CASSLAARGGETQYF.